This T cell receptor beta chain appears in the sequencing data of a study of cytomegalovirus exposure and HLA in healthy donors. Germline CDR1 is LNHDA and CDR2 is SQIVND (reference sequence). The CDR3 totals 16 residues. J was trimmed by 4 bases and V by 4 bases; bases with no gene match: 10. The primer mix had 60 Vbeta and 13 Jbeta primers. The assay was immunoSEQ multiplex PCR, and TCRdb's table has in-frame clones only and misses some. The sample includes 100,000 or so clones, about 81% of them seen just once. The sequencing input was PBMCs. The chain joins TRBV19 to TRBJ2-1; 7 bases are shared with TRBD1. The TCR originated in a man under 40 in good health and CMV-seronegative. CDR3 residues: CASSTARTGVYNEQFF. CDR3 in DNA: TGTGCCAGTAGTACCGCCCGGACAGGCGTATACAATGAGCAGTTCTTC.